The source of this TCR beta chain is a study of technical replicates of blood from a handful of donors. Measured with immunoSEQ multiplex PCR; TCRdb has only the in-frame clones, and not every one. The sample records approximately 75,000 clones, nearly 98% being singletons. A single count supports this clone. The sample taken for sequencing was T cells isolated from PBMCs. This receptor was taken from a human donor in good health.

The CDR3 DNA reads as TGTGCCAGCAGTTACCTTTCACAGGAGAACACTGAAGCTTTCTTT. This codes for CASSYLSQENTEAFF. The chain is built from TRBV6-5 and TRBJ1-1; weak D call: TRBD1 (5 bases). Germline V gene sequence: CDR1 MNHEY, CDR2 SVGAGI. Trimming took 2 bases from V and 1 from J, leaving 11 bases between them. The CDR3 is 15 residues long.